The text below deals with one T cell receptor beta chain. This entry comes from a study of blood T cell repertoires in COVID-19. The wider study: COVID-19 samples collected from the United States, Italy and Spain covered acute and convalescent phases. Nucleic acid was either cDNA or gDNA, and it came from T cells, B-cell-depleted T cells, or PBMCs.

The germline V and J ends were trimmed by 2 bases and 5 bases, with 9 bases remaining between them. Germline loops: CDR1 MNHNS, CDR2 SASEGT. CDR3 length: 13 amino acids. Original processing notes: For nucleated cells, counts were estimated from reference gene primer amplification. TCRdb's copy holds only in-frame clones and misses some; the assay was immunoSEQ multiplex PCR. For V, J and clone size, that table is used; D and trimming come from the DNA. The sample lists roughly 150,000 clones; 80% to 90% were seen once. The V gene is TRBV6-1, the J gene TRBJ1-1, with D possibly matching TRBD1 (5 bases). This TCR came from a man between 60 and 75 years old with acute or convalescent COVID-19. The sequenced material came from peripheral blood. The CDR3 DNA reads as TGTGCCAGCAGTGAACTCGGGGGTACTGAAGCTTTCTTT. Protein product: CASSELGGTEAFF.